Below are 26 T cell receptor beta chains sequenced from a single sample in a study of cytomegalovirus exposure and HLA in healthy donors. Vbeta (60) and Jbeta (13) primers were used in the PCR. The protocol was immunoSEQ multiplex PCR, while the TCRdb copy is restricted to in-frame clones and leaves out a portion. The sample lists about 130,000 clones, 85% seen once, with approximately 6.7% in the top ten. Sequencing was performed on PBMCs. The receptors here all came from a woman aged 30 to 39 in good health and CMV-seropositive.

The chain uses TRBV5-1 and TRBJ2-3; D possibly corresponds to TRBD2 (6 bases). The germline V gene encodes CDR1 SGHRS and CDR2 YFSETQ. Trimming removed 0 bases from V and 0 bases from J, with 11 bases in between. This CDR3 is built from 16 residues. The CDR3 bases are TGCGCCAGCAGCTTGGATGGCGGGATAAGCACAGATACGCAGTATTTT. Translation gives CASSLDGGISTDTQYF. The full variable domain, rest sourced from reference TRBV5-1 and TRBJ2-3, is KAGVTQTPRYLIKTRGQQVTLSCSPISGHRSVSWYQQTPGQGLQFLFEYFSETQRNKGNFPGRFSGRQFSNSRSEMNVSTLELGDSALYLCASSLDGGISTDTQYFGPGTRLTVL.

The genes are TRBV6-1 and TRBJ1-2; D possibly corresponds to TRBD1 (5 bases). Trimming pared 2 bases from V and 7 bases from J, leaving 14 bases between. Germline lookup yields CDR1 MNHNS and CDR2 SASEGT. This CDR3 has 14 amino acids. The chain's CDR3 is CASSENSGRGGYTF. For the CDR3, the DNA is TGTGCCAGCAGTGAAAATTCGGGGAGGGGTGGCTACACCTTC.

The gene calls are TRBV19 and TRBJ2-7, with 7 bases aligning to TRBD2. The germline V gene has CDR1 LNHDA and CDR2 SQIVND (reference sequence). The CDR3 has 14 amino acids. V was pared by 3 bases and J by 0 bases, with 2 bases of the junction left unmatched. CDR3: CASSIGTNSYEQYF. The CDR3 coding sequence is TGTGCCAGTAGTATTGGGACTAACTCCTACGAGCAGTACTTC.

The V gene is TRBV29-1, the J gene TRBJ2-5; a weak D match, TRBD2 (6 bases). The CDR3 is made up of 12 amino acids. Germline loops: CDR1 SQVTM, CDR2 ANQGSEA. Between the trimmed V and J ends, which lost 6 bases and 2 bases, there was a span of 10 bases. CDR3 in DNA: TGCAGCGTGAAGGAGGGACAAGAGACCCAGTACTTC. Translated, it gives CSVKEGQETQYF.

The chain combines TRBV19 with TRBJ1-1, with D unresolved. Germline V CDR1 and CDR2: LNHDA, SQIVND (reference sequence). Between the trimmed V and J ends, which lost 3 bases and 3 bases, there was a span of 8 bases. The CDR3 length is 13 residues. CDR3 in DNA: TGTGCCAGTAGTATGAACAGTTACACTGAAGCTTTCTTT. Its translation: CASSMNSYTEAFF.

The chain combines TRBV27 with TRBJ2-7, with a possible D match to TRBD1 (5 bases). The CDR3 has 13 amino acids. Looked up from germline, CDR1 is MNHEY and CDR2 is SMNVEV (reference sequence). V lost 3 bases and J 5 bases, leaving 11 bases between the germline ends. The CDR3 DNA reads TGTGCCAGCAGTTTGGCAGGGCGGCACGAGCAGTACTTC. Translation: CASSLAGRHEQYF.

The chain has TRBV6-5 and TRBJ2-5, with 9 bases matching TRBD1. CDR3 length: 14 residues. Germline V CDR1 and CDR2: MNHEY, SVGAGI. J was trimmed by 4 bases and V by 5 bases; bases with no gene match: 5. The CDR3, as DNA: TGTGCCAGCAGTGAACCGACAGGGGGAGAGACCCAGTACTTC. Amino acid sequence: CASSEPTGGETQYF.

The genes are TRBV6-5 and TRBJ2-7; TRBD1 matches 11 bases. This CDR3 has 14 amino acids. Per germline, CDR1 MNHEY and CDR2 SVGAGI. The V and J ends lost 2 bases and 3 bases, in that order; junction bases with no gene match: 0. CDR3 in amino acids: CASSYGTGGYEQYF. The CDR3 nucleotides are TGTGCCAGCAGTTACGGGACAGGGGGCTACGAGCAGTACTTC.

The gene calls are TRBV30 and TRBJ1-4; maybe TRBD1 (6 bases). The CDR3 totals 14 residues. Looked up from germline, CDR1 is GTSNPN and CDR2 is SVGIG (reference sequence). V lost 1 base to trimming and J lost 7 bases, with 13 bases between them. CDR3 DNA: TGTGCCTGGAGTGGAGTGGTCAGGGGTGAAAAACTGTTTTTT. This gives the protein CAWSGVVRGEKLFF.

This clone was observed a single time. V gene TRBV6-1 combines with J gene TRBJ2-7, with TRBD2 identical over 7 bases. CDR3 length: 14 residues. V dropped 3 bases and J dropped 2; count of bases not matched to a gene: 4. Germline lookup yields CDR1 MNHNS and CDR2 SASEGT. CDR3 nucleotides: TGTGCCAGCAGTGATCCCGGACTAGCCTACGAGCAGTACTTC. As protein: CASSDPGLAYEQYF.

Comment on this clone: The junction departs from the called germline gene at one end, perhaps through a read error. This chain connects TRBV7-9 to TRBJ1-4; D remains ambiguous. Germline V gene data show CDR1 as SEHNR and CDR2 as FQNEAQ (reference sequence). This CDR3 is 12 amino acids long. As DNA, the CDR3 is TGTTCCAGCAGCTTAGCAGGAGGTTACCTGTTTTTT. This translates into CSSSLAGGYLFF.

The chain is built from TRBV2 and TRBJ1-1, with D possibly matching TRBD1 (5 bases). CDR3 length equals 15 residues. Trimming left V 6 bases short and J 11 bases short, with 25 bases between. Germline CDR1 and CDR2: SNHLY and FYNNEI. The CDR3 DNA reads as TGTGCCAGCAGGACTAGACTCGCGGGGGAGGGACGTGCTTTCTTT. Its protein product is CASRTRLAGEGRAFF.

Concerning this clone: Germline is not matched at one junction end, which may reflect a read error. The DNA for the CDR3 is TGTGCCAGCAGTACCCGAGCCTTC. Translating gives CASSTRAF. This chain uses TRBV2 with TRBJ1-2; D gene unclear. Germline CDR1 reads SNHLY; CDR2 reads FYNNEI. This CDR3 has 8 residues. Looking up the rest from reference TRBV2 and TRBJ1-2 gives the full variable domain: EPEVTQTPSHQVTQMGQEVILRCVPISNHLYFYWYRQILGQKVEFLVSFYNNEISEKSEIFDDQFSVERPDGSNFTLKIRSTKLEDSAMYFCASSTRAFGSGTRLTVV.

This chain connects TRBV28 to TRBJ1-5, with 8 nucleotides matching TRBD1. Germline trimming cut 2 bases from V and 2 bases from J; bases unmatched to any gene: 5. The CDR3 sequence is 16 residues long. Per the germline V gene, CDR1 is MDHEN and CDR2 is SYDVKM. CDR3 in amino acids: CASSLTRQGRNQPQHF. CDR3 nucleotides: TGTGCCAGCAGTTTAACCCGACAGGGGCGCAATCAGCCCCAGCATTTT.

The chain recombines TRBV5-1 with TRBJ2-5; possibly TRBD1 for D (5 bases). Germline V gene lookup returns CDR1 SGHRS and CDR2 YFSETQ. V lost 0 bases and J lost 5, with 11 bases in between. The CDR3 is 14 residues long. CDR3 region: CASSLAAGLETQYF. The CDR3 region has the DNA TGCGCCAGCAGCTTGGCGGCAGGGCTGGAGACCCAGTACTTC.

The chain is built from TRBV10-3 and TRBJ1-1; 8 nucleotides match TRBD1. CDR1 is ENHRY and CDR2 is SYGVKD in the germline V gene. V lost 6 bases and J lost 3; bases outside the gene matches: 6. The CDR3 spans 14 residues. CDR3 coding DNA: TGTGCCATCAGGCAGGGGGCGGCGGACACTGAAGCTTTCTTT. Translation gives CAIRQGAADTEAFF.

The genes are TRBV6-5 and TRBJ1-4; TRBD1 matches 7 bases. After removal of 5 bases from V and 8 bases from J, the junction contained 11 bases not matched to a gene. Germline CDR1 reads MNHEY; CDR2 reads SVGAGI. The CDR3 extends over 15 amino acids. CDR3 DNA sequence: TGTGCCAGCAGTCCCGACGGTGACAGGGCCGAAAAACTGTTTTTT. It encodes CASSPDGDRAEKLFF.

Comment on this clone: Different DNA sequences within this sample yield the same CDR3. V and J are TRBV7-3 and TRBJ2-7; a possible D gene is TRBD2 (6 bases). CDR3 length equals 15 residues. Looked up from germline, CDR1 is SGHTA and CDR2 is FQGTGA. The ends were cut back, 2 bases at V and 3 bases at J, with 14 bases in the middle. CDR3 residues: CASSLRGGADYEQYF. The CDR3 DNA is TGTGCCAGCAGCTTACGAGGAGGGGCAGACTACGAGCAGTACTTC.

The chain carries TRBV7-2 and TRBJ2-1; TRBD1 might be the D (6 bases). V lost 5 bases, J lost 4 bases, and 15 bases lay in between. Per germline, CDR1 SGHTA and CDR2 FQGNSA. The CDR3 covers 15 residues. CDR3 in amino acids: CASSPWAGQYNEQFF. The CDR3 region has the DNA TGTGCCAGCAGCCCGTGGGCCGGACAGTACAATGAGCAGTTCTTC. Using reference TRBV7-2 and TRBJ2-1 for the parts outside the CDR3, the full variable domain is GAGVSQSPSNKVTEKGKDVELRCDPISGHTALYWYRQSLGQGLEFLIYFQGNSAPDKSGLPSDRFSAERTGGSVSTLTIQRTQQEDSAVYLCASSPWAGQYNEQFFGPGTRLTVL.

V is TRBV19 and J is TRBJ1-3; no reliable D call. Germline V gene lookup returns CDR1 LNHDA and CDR2 SQIVND (reference sequence). The V gene lost 8 bases and the J gene lost 4 bases, with 12 bases spanning the gap. The CDR3 loop spans 13 amino acids. CDR3 sequence reads: CASLGQSGNTIYF. In DNA form, the CDR3 reads TGTGCCAGTCTTGGGCAGTCCGGAAACACCATATATTTT.

The chain recombines TRBV7-3 with TRBJ2-1; TRBD1 might be the D (5 bases). Germline CDR1 and CDR2: SGHTA and FQGTGA. V shed 5 bases and J shed 0 bases, with 11 bases lying between them. This CDR3 has 15 residues. The chain's CDR3 is CASSHQGSSYNEQFF. The CDR3, as DNA: TGTGCCAGCAGCCACCAGGGAAGCTCCTACAATGAGCAGTTCTTC.

V usage is TRBV5-1 and J usage is TRBJ2-1; TRBD2 matches 9 bases. There are 15 residues in the CDR3. Germline assignment: CDR1 SGHRS and CDR2 YFSETQ. V gave up 4 bases and J gave up 7 bases; unmatched junction bases: 9. CDR3 region: CASSGVAGAENEQFF. The CDR3 DNA sequence: TGCGCCAGCAGCGGGGTAGCGGGAGCGGAAAATGAGCAGTTCTTC.

The chain is built from TRBV6-5 and TRBJ2-7, with 8 bases that match TRBD1. V shed 2 bases and J 3 bases; nucleotides not matched to a gene: 6. Germline assignment: CDR1 MNHEY and CDR2 SVGAGI. The CDR3 spans 15 residues. The CDR3 sequence: CASSYGLDRGYEQYF. The CDR3 DNA reads as TGTGCCAGCAGTTACGGACTTGACAGGGGCTACGAGCAGTACTTC.

This chain links TRBV15 with TRBJ1-1; maybe TRBD1 (5 bases). The CDR3 totals 16 residues. CDR1 is LNHNV and CDR2 is YYDKDF in the germline V gene (reference sequence). V gave up 1 base and J gave up 4 bases, with 16 bases separating them. The CDR3 protein is CATSRGNVGGFTEAFF. The CDR3 DNA sequence: TGTGCCACCAGCAGAGGGAATGTGGGGGGTTTCACTGAAGCTTTCTTT.

The V gene is TRBV4-1, the J gene TRBJ2-7, with TRBD1 matching over 8 bases. Germline loops: CDR1 MGHRA, CDR2 YSYEKL. The CDR3 has 15 amino acids. V shed 4 bases and J 0 bases; nucleotides not matched to a gene: 5. In DNA, the CDR3 is TGCGCCAGCAGCCTCGGGACAGGACCCTCCTACGAGCAGTACTTC. Translating it yields CASSLGTGPSYEQYF.

The chain carries TRBV18 and TRBJ1-1; TRBD1 might be the D (6 bases). The CDR3 extends over 16 amino acids. V was pared by 5 bases and J by 1 base, with 17 bases between. CDR1 KGHSH and CDR2 LQKENI come from the germline V gene. The CDR3 loop reads CASSSATGPRNTEAFF. The DNA of the CDR3 is TGTGCCAGCTCATCCGCGACAGGTCCTCGGAACACTGAAGCTTTCTTT.